The following is a T cell receptor beta chain sequence with its context. Here immunoSEQ multiplex PCR was the method, and the copy in TCRdb shows in-frame clones only, minus some. The table has 100,000 to 150,000 clones, around 82% seen once. V was pared by 0 bases and J by 0 bases, with 22 bases between. In germline, CDR1 is SGHAT, CDR2 FQNNGV. The CDR3 contains 20 residues. This sample was included in a study of blood T cell repertoires in COVID-19. Across the whole study: Collection of acute and convalescent COVID-19 samples took place in the United States, Italy and Spain.

Input material: peripheral blood. The sequence was obtained from a man younger than 45 with COVID-19, enrolled during active disease. This chain joins TRBV11-2 and TRBJ2-3, with no clear D. This chain's CDR3 is CASSLDGFDLSGFSTDTQYF. CDR3 coding DNA: TGTGCCAGCAGCTTAGATGGTTTCGACCTGTCGGGTTTTAGCACAGATACGCAGTATTTT.